Below, one T cell receptor beta chain is given with its context. Antigen specificity is unknown. One end of the junction is discordant with germline, which a read error may explain. These data come from a study of T cell repertoires in cytomegalovirus infection. TCRdb reprocessed the reads via MiXCR and lists one record per CDR3 protein. The data show hundreds of thousands of distinct CDR3 sequences, roughly 17% seen once. Study observations and caveats: People with CMV and the relevant HLA were identified by cumulative public TCR beta family frequency.

The clonotype comes from a human donor in good health (CMV status not recorded). Some clones in this sample may be carry-over from other donors' samples. Sequenced: PBMCs.

The CDR3: CPSGSGQGSYGYTF. The CDR3 DNA sequence: TGTCCTAGTGGTTCCGGACAGGGTAGCTATGGCTACACCTTC. The chain couples TRBV12-5 to TRBJ1-2; TRBD1 matches 8 bases. The CDR3 is 14 residues long. Looked up from germline, CDR1 is LGHNT and CDR2 is FRNRAP.